This T cell receptor (beta chain) was identified during a study of cytomegalovirus exposure and HLA in healthy donors. Turning to the study itself: Within the Caucasian-associated ancestry cluster were approximately 77% of the approximately 370 genotyped donors.

Concerning this clone: Its antigen remains unidentified.

The PCR ran on 60 Vbeta and 13 Jbeta primers. Repertoires were generated with immunoSEQ multiplex PCR, while TCRdb's copy carries only in-frame clones and drops some. Of some 160,000 clones in the sample, approximately 80% are singletons; the top ten hold 2% to 3%. The V end lost 6 bases, the J end lost 14 bases, and 19 bases lay between the germline ends. This CDR3 region has 11 residues. CDR1 is DFQATT, CDR2 SNEGSKA, per germline (reference sequence). Notes on the study in general: In a later analysis, specific HLA alleles were associated with approximately 16,000 TCR beta sequences at a 0.05 false discovery rate. Later analysis associated a missense DCLRE1C variant with TCR beta V- and J-gene trimming.

The sample taken for sequencing was PBMCs. V and J are TRBV20-1 and TRBJ1-2; D is uncertain. This TCR was sampled from a boy younger than 10 in good health and CMV-seronegative. The CDR3 protein is CSALRSRDNTF. The CDR3 nucleotides are TGCAGTGCCTTGCGATCCCGGGATAATACCTTC.